This T cell receptor (beta chain) was profiled in a study of blood T cells in healthy people across ages. PCR was performed a second time for roughly 6 to 12 cycles using a sample-barcoded 5' primer and a J-beta primer mix. Sequencing recovered at least 3 million CDR3-containing paired-end reads from each sample. TCRdb analysed the 5' RACE reads with MiXCR anew, one entry per CDR3 protein. The profile shows approximately 1.5 million distinct CDR3 sequences, roughly two fifths of them singletons. This TCR was recovered from a woman aged 18-29 years in good health. The sequenced sample consisted of blood.

Here the CDR3 DNA reads TGTGCTAGTGGTCCATCCTGGGGGATTCACGAGCAGTACTTC. Translating gives CASGPSWGIHEQYF. The chain uses TRBV12-5 and TRBJ2-7; possibly TRBD1 or TRBD2 for D (5 bases each). V lost 5 bases and J 5 bases, leaving 16 bases between the germline ends. Per the germline V gene, CDR1 is LGHNT and CDR2 is FRNRAP. The CDR3 is made up of 14 amino acids.